What follows are 20 T cell receptor beta chains derived from one specimen sequenced in a study of metastatic and nonmetastatic thyroid tumors. No treatment of any kind had been given to any patient before thyroid surgery. TCRdb re-clonotyped the PCR reads through MiXCR. The sample has a few thousand clones, roughly 35% seen once; the top ten hold under 30%. Sequenced sample: adjacent normal tissue. The receptors were sampled from a male donor with papillary thyroid cancer or a benign thyroid nodule (not recorded which). Some clones in this sample may be carry-over from other donors' samples.

CDR3 nucleotide sequence: TGTGCCAGCTCACCGGTAGGGAACACTGAAGCTTTCTTT. It yields the protein CASSPVGNTEAFF. The gene calls are TRBV18 and TRBJ1-1; D is unresolved. Per the germline V gene, CDR1 is KGHSH and CDR2 is LQKENI. The CDR3 has 13 amino acids. Trimming cost V 3 bases and J 1 base, with 6 bases left between them.

The rearrangement uses TRBV2 and TRBJ2-1, with TRBD2 matching 10 bases. V shed 6 bases, J shed 4 bases, and the junction held 9 bases outside the gene matches. The CDR3 sequence is 16 residues long. CDR1 SNHLY and CDR2 FYNNEI come from the germline V gene. The CDR3, as DNA: TGTGCCAGCAGGCTAAGGACTAGCGGCACTTACAATGAGCAGTTCTTC. It encodes CASRLRTSGTYNEQFF. The complete variable domain, with remaining parts taken from reference TRBV2 and TRBJ2-1, reads EPEVTQTPSHQVTQMGQEVILRCVPISNHLYFYWYRQILGQKVEFLVSFYNNEISEKSEIFDDQFSVERPDGSNFTLKIRSTKLEDSAMYFCASRLRTSGTYNEQFFGPGTRLTVL.

This clone turned up a few times. The CDR3 region is CASRAAAAGANVLTF. The CDR3 DNA reads TGTGCCAGCAGAGCGGCAGCGGCTGGGGCCAACGTCCTGACTTTC. This rearrangement joins TRBV27 to TRBJ2-6, with D possibly TRBD2 on 5 matching bases. CDR3 length: 15 residues. V lost 6 bases and J lost 2, with 11 bases in between. Germline V gene lookup returns CDR1 MNHEY and CDR2 SMNVEV (reference sequence).

This clone was seen once. This sequence joins TRBV4-3 and TRBJ2-1; D is possibly TRBD2 (5 bases). The CDR3 loop spans 14 amino acids. The V and J ends lost 0 bases and 9 bases respectively, with 12 bases between them. Germline V lookup: CDR1 LGHNA, CDR2 YSLEER. The CDR3 loop reads CASSQDRGYVEQFF. In DNA form, the CDR3 reads TGCGCCAGCAGCCAAGATCGGGGATACGTTGAGCAGTTCTTC.

The V call is TRBV30, the J call TRBJ2-2; D may be TRBD2 (6 bases). Germline-derived CDR1 and CDR2 are GTSNPN and SVGIG (reference sequence). Trimming removed 5 bases at V and 8 bases at J, with 15 bases between. This CDR3 contains 13 residues. The CDR3 region is CAWSGRGRGELFF. The CDR3 coding sequence is TGTGCCTGGTCAGGGCGGGGTCGGGGGGAGCTGTTTTTT. Combining the CDR3 with reference TRBV30 and TRBJ2-2 gives the whole variable domain SQTIHQWPATLVQPVGSPLSLECTVEGTSNPNLYWYRQAAGRGLQLLFYSVGIGQISSEVPQNLSASRPQDRQFILSSKKLLLSDSGFYLCAWSGRGRGELFFGEGSRLTVL.

The chain is built from TRBV5-1 and TRBJ1-1; D ambiguous. V was shortened by 1 base and J by 11 bases, with 15 bases between the two germline ends. The CDR3 totals 13 residues. The germline V gene encodes CDR1 SGHRS and CDR2 YFSETQ. The CDR3 DNA reads as TGCGCCAGCAGCTTGAGTAGCCAAACCGGTGCTTTCTTT. Encoded protein: CASSLSSQTGAFF.

The V and J genes are TRBV9 and TRBJ2-1; TRBD2 matches 7 bases. The ends lost 4 bases at V and 4 bases at J; junction bases unmatched: 11. The CDR3 has 16 residues. CDR1 and CDR2 (germline): SGDLS, YYNGEE. The CDR3 region is CASSPRTSDTYNEQFF. The CDR3 nucleotides read TGTGCCAGCAGCCCTCGGACTAGTGACACTTACAATGAGCAGTTCTTC.

This clone showed up just a few times. The CDR3 here is CASSLWSGRGSEQYF. The CDR3 DNA sequence: TGTGCCAGCAGTTTATGGTCCGGGAGGGGCTCTGAGCAGTACTTC. V usage is TRBV28 and J usage is TRBJ2-7; 8 bases fit TRBD2. The CDR3 contains 15 residues. V shed 0 bases and J 7 bases; nucleotides not matched to a gene: 8. Germline-derived CDR1 and CDR2 are MDHEN and SYDVKM. Full variable domain (outside the CDR3, taken from reference TRBV28 and TRBJ2-7): DVKVTQSSRYLVKRTGEKVFLECVQDMDHENMFWYRQDPGLGLRLIYFSYDVKMKEKGDIPEGYSVSREKKERFSLILESASTNQTSMYLCASSLWSGRGSEQYFGPGTRLTVT.

This chain links TRBV6-5 with TRBJ1-2; D possibly corresponds to TRBD1 (6 bases). V gave up 2 bases and J gave up 6 bases, with 16 bases separating them. CDR3 size: 15 residues. The germline CDR1 and CDR2 sequences are MNHEY and SVGAGI. DNA of the CDR3: TGTGCCAGCAGTTACACTGGGACAACAAAGGATGGCTACACCTTC. Translated, it gives CASSYTGTTKDGYTF.

This chain links TRBV12-3 or TRBV12-4 with TRBJ2-7; D is unclear. Trimming took 1 base from V and 0 from J, leaving 7 bases between them. This CDR3 contains 14 residues. The CDR3 bases are TGTGCCAGCAGTTTAGGTGGGAACTCCTACGAGCAGTACTTC. As protein: CASSLGGNSYEQYF.

The V call is TRBV5-1, the J call TRBJ2-3; 12 bases fit TRBD2. V lost 3 bases, J lost 2 bases, and 4 bases stayed unmatched. This CDR3 spans 16 amino acids. Germline CDR1 is SGHRS and CDR2 is YFSETQ. Here the CDR3 reads CASSSPSGRVTDTQYF. CDR3 sequence (DNA): TGCGCCAGCAGCTCGCCTAGCGGGAGGGTCACAGATACGCAGTATTTT.

The chain carries TRBV20-1 and TRBJ2-1; D ambiguous. The V end was cut by 0 bases, the J end by 4 bases, with 10 bases between. The CDR3 covers 14 residues. CDR1 and CDR2 from the germline V gene are DFQATT and SNEGSKA (reference sequence). The CDR3 DNA reads TGCAGTGCTAGAGATCTTAGGACGTACAATGAGCAGTTCTTC. Protein sequence: CSARDLRTYNEQFF.

This chain links TRBV20-1 with TRBJ2-3; 12 bases align to TRBD2. The V and J ends lost 5 bases and 5 bases, in that order; junction bases with no gene match: 11. The CDR3 totals 16 residues. CDR1 is DFQATT and CDR2 is SNEGSKA in the germline V gene (reference sequence). The CDR3 nucleotides are TGCAGTGCTGCAGGGACTAGCGGGTTAAGAGAAGATACGCAGTATTTT. It is translated as CSAAGTSGLREDTQYF.

This clone qualifies as medium-sized (0.01 to 0.1%). The chain joins TRBV20-1 to TRBJ2-3, with 10 bases aligning to TRBD2. Unmatched junction bases numbered 10, after V lost 6 bases and J lost 1 base. CDR3 size: 16 residues. Germline CDR1 and CDR2: DFQATT and SNEGSKA (reference sequence). The CDR3 DNA reads as TGCAGTGCCGAGTCCCGCCTAGCGGGGGGCACAGATACGCAGTATTTT. Translated, it gives CSAESRLAGGTDTQYF.

This clone was detected a few times. CDR3 nucleotide sequence: TGTGCCAGCAGCGGCACTAACTATGGCTACACCTTC. The encoded protein is CASSGTNYGYTF. The rearrangement links TRBV9 to TRBJ1-2; D is uncertain. Germline V gene lookup returns CDR1 SGDLS and CDR2 YYNGEE. This CDR3 spans 12 amino acids. V lost 3 bases and J lost 0, with 3 bases in between.

The chain links TRBV30 to TRBJ1-5; no firm D call. The CDR3 consists of 11 residues. V was shortened by 0 bases and J by 7 bases, with 4 bases between the two germline ends. Germline assignment: CDR1 GTSNPN and CDR2 SVGIG (reference sequence). CDR3 loop: CAWSVRQPQHF. The CDR3 DNA sequence: TGTGCCTGGAGTGTACGGCAGCCCCAGCATTTT.

A note on this clone: Possible read error: a much larger clone is one base away. The chain employs TRBV2 and TRBJ2-3; 9 bases agree with TRBD1. The ends lost 6 bases at V and 5 bases at J; junction bases unmatched: 6. Germline CDR1 reads SNHLY; CDR2 reads FYNNEI. CDR3 length equals 14 residues. The CDR3 spells CASRDGQGLDTQYF. In DNA form, the CDR3 reads TGTGCCAGCAGGGACGGACAGGGGTTAGATACGCAGTATTTT.

This clone has only a few counts. A much larger clone sits a single nucleotide away, making a read error possible. This rearrangement joins TRBV6-1 to TRBJ1-4, with TRBD1 matching over 7 bases. The germline V gene has CDR1 MNHNS and CDR2 SASEGT. This CDR3 comprises 12 residues. V lost 2 bases and J lost 11; bases outside the gene matches: 2. The CDR3 nucleotides are TGTGCCAGCAGTGAATCAGGGGGGAAACTGTTTTTT. Its translation: CASSESGGKLFF.

The chain recombines TRBV9 with TRBJ2-3, with 11 bases that match TRBD2. Unmatched junction bases numbered 13, after V lost 3 bases and J lost 10 bases. Per germline, CDR1 SGDLS and CDR2 YYNGEE. The CDR3 is 16 residues long. The CDR3 DNA sequence: TGTGCCAGCAGCGCCCCAGCTAGCGGGGGGACTAGCGCGCAGTATTTT. The encoded protein is CASSAPASGGTSAQYF.

The chain recombines TRBV2 with TRBJ2-7; 9 bases fit TRBD1. After removal of 1 base from V and 2 bases from J, the junction contained 9 bases not matched to a gene. The germline CDR1 and CDR2 sequences are SNHLY and FYNNEI. This CDR3 region has 17 residues. CDR3 nucleotides: TGTGCCAGCAGTGAAGGGGGGACAGGGTTGGAAACCTACGAGCAGTACTTC. Protein: CASSEGGTGLETYEQYF.